What follows are 22 T cell receptor beta chains derived from one specimen sequenced in a study of Ad26.COV2.S vaccination and SARS-CoV-2 variants. The data were produced by immunoSEQ multiplex PCR, yet TCRdb's version contains in-frame clones alone and is incomplete. The sample yields roughly 460,000 clones, roughly nine tenths seen once. The treatment: 15 to 20 received Ad26.COV2.S at low or high dose, single or two shots; about five received placebo; per-sample allocation not given. Material that was analyzed had been drawn on day 63 after the first vaccine or placebo injection. This specimen was peripheral blood, taken in a trial of Ad26.COV2.S vaccine versus placebo. The receptors were sampled from a person between 18 and 60 years old who received the Ad26.COV2.S COVID-19 vaccine or a placebo.

The chain employs TRBV18 and TRBJ2-5; D is unclear. The CDR3 is 13 amino acids. V lost 4 bases, J lost 0 bases, and 6 bases lay in between. The germline V gene encodes CDR1 KGHSH and CDR2 LQKENI. CDR3 nucleotide sequence: TGTGCCAGCTCACTCTCGTACCAAGAGACCCAGTACTTC. Its translation is CASSLSYQETQYF.

CDR3 coding DNA: TGTGCCAGCAGCTTAGACGAGACAGGGGTTGGAAACTATGGCTACACCTTC. Translated: CASSLDETGVGNYGYTF. The chain recombines TRBV7-9 with TRBJ1-2; TRBD1 aligns across 8 bases. There are 17 residues in the CDR3. V trimming: 1 base; J trimming: 2 bases; junction bases outside the gene matches: 9. Per germline, CDR1 SEHNR and CDR2 FQNEAQ (reference sequence).

The chain recombines TRBV6-6 with TRBJ2-1; perhaps TRBD1 as D (6 bases). From germline, CDR1 is MNHNY and CDR2 SVGAGI (reference sequence). This CDR3 region has 18 residues. The V gene lost 5 bases and the J gene lost 1 base, with 21 bases spanning the gap. The CDR3 region has the DNA TGTGCCAGCAGTCCACGATGGGTAGGCACAGGGTCCTACAATGAGCAGTTCTTC. Its protein is CASSPRWVGTGSYNEQFF.

The J gene is TRBJ2-2, the V gene TRBV27, with 9 bases lining up with TRBD1. Losses at the gene ends were 8 bases for V and 4 bases for J; bases not matched to a gene: 5. The CDR3 has 14 amino acids. The germline V gene has CDR1 MNHEY and CDR2 SMNVEV (reference sequence). The CDR3 DNA sequence: TGTGCCAGCCGCCGACAGGGGGGCACCGGGGAGCTGTTTTTT. Translated: CASRRQGGTGELFF.

The chain has TRBV7-6 and TRBJ2-2; tentatively, D is TRBD2 (7 bases). Germline V lookup: CDR1 SGHVS, CDR2 FNYEAQ. V was cut by 5 bases and J by 2 bases, with 27 bases left in between. There are 20 residues in the CDR3. In DNA, the CDR3 is TGTGCCAGCAGCCTCCAGGGCAGGCCACGGGGGGCCTACAACACCGGGGAGCTGTTTTTT. It encodes CASSLQGRPRGAYNTGELFF. Filled out from reference TRBV7-6 and TRBJ2-2, the complete variable domain reads GAGVSQSPRYKVTKRGQDVALRCDPISGHVSLYWYRQALGQGPEFLTYFNYEAQQDKSGLPNDRFSAERPEGSISTLTIQRTEQRDSAMYRCASSLQGRPRGAYNTGELFFGEGSRLTVL.

J is TRBJ1-5 and V is TRBV7-8, with D uncertain. This CDR3 has 13 amino acids. Trimming shortened V by 2 bases and J by 4 bases, and 6 bases separated the two germline ends. The germline V gene has CDR1 SGHVS and CDR2 FQNEAQ. The CDR3 region has the DNA TGTGCCAGCAGCTTAACGGGAAATCAGCCCCAGCATTTT. Its translation: CASSLTGNQPQHF. Looking up the rest from reference TRBV7-8 and TRBJ1-5 gives the full variable domain: GAGVSQSPRYKVAKRGQDVALRCDPISGHVSLFWYQQALGQGPEFLTYFQNEAQLDKSGLPSDRFFAERPEGSVSTLKIQRTQQEDSAVYLCASSLTGNQPQHFGDGTRLSIL.

The chain employs TRBV18 and TRBJ1-2; D is undetermined. CDR1 is KGHSH and CDR2 is LQKENI in the germline V gene. The CDR3 spans 13 residues. Trimming removed 6 bases at V and 5 bases at J, with 13 bases between. CDR3 DNA sequence: TGTGCCAGCTCCAATGTGGCTGAGTATGGCTACACCTTC. Translating it yields CASSNVAEYGYTF.

The chain joins TRBV7-2 to TRBJ1-2; no definite D call. Germline V gives CDR1 SGHTA, CDR2 FQGNSA. The CDR3 covers 14 residues. V gave up 1 base and J gave up 4 bases, with 10 bases separating them. The CDR3 sequence is CASSLGPSSYGYTF. The DNA of the CDR3 is TGTGCCAGCAGCTTAGGTCCCAGCTCCTATGGCTACACCTTC.

The chain joins TRBV13 to TRBJ1-1; weak D call: TRBD1 (5 bases). With 5 bases removed from V and 3 bases from J, the gap between germline ends came to 13 bases. This CDR3 is 14 amino acids long. The germline V gene has CDR1 PRHDT and CDR2 FYEKMQ (reference sequence). For the CDR3, the DNA is TGTGCCAGCAGCCCCGGGGCGGGGTACACTGAAGCTTTCTTT. It yields the protein CASSPGAGYTEAFF.

This clone occurred once. This rearrangement joins TRBV2 to TRBJ1-4; no clear D gene. The CDR3 totals 12 residues. CDR1 is SNHLY and CDR2 is FYNNEI in the germline V gene. V shed 9 bases and J shed 0 bases, with 5 bases lying between them. The CDR3 is CASIATNEKLFF. CDR3 DNA: TGTGCCAGTATTGCAACTAATGAAAAACTGTTTTTT.

V usage is TRBV7-2 and J usage is TRBJ2-1, with D unclear. The V end lost 1 base, the J end lost 2 bases, and 12 bases lay between the germline ends. The CDR3 sequence is 16 residues long. Germline values: CDR1 SGHTA, CDR2 FQGNSA. CDR3 sequence (DNA): TGTGCCAGCAGCTTAGTGGTCCAGCAGACCTACAATGAGCAGTTCTTC. As protein: CASSLVVQQTYNEQFF.

This clone is deemed medium-sized. This chain joins TRBV15 and TRBJ2-6; no firm D call. The CDR3 totals 15 residues. Germline V lookup: CDR1 LNHNV, CDR2 YYDKDF (reference sequence). V lost 0 bases and J lost 0, with 3 bases in between. For the CDR3, the DNA is TGTGCCACCAGCAGAGACAACTCTGGGGCCAACGTCCTGACTTTC. Encoded protein: CATSRDNSGANVLTF.

The chain recombines TRBV3-1 (or the pseudogene TRBV3-2) with TRBJ1-4; the match to TRBD1 covers 7 bases. The CDR3 covers 15 residues. V gave up 1 base and J gave up 4 bases; unmatched junction bases: 3. Germline CDR1 reads LGHDT; CDR2 reads YNNKEL (reference sequence). CDR3 loop: CASSQGDSGNEKLFF. CDR3 coding DNA: TGTGCCAGCAGCCAAGGGGACAGCGGTAATGAAAAACTGTTTTTT.

The V and J genes are TRBV7-2 and TRBJ2-2; TRBD1 agrees at 7 bases. V gave up 5 bases and J gave up 4 bases; unmatched junction bases: 4. Germline CDR1 is SGHTA and CDR2 is FQGNSA. This CDR3 is 14 amino acids long. The CDR3 sequence is CASSLGQITGELFF. The CDR3 DNA reads as TGTGCCAGCAGCCTGGGACAGATCACCGGGGAGCTGTTTTTT. The entire variable domain, with the rest obtained from reference TRBV7-2 and TRBJ2-2, is as follows: GAGVSQSPSNKVTEKGKDVELRCDPISGHTALYWYRQSLGQGLEFLIYFQGNSAPDKSGLPSDRFSAERTGGSVSTLTIQRTQQEDSAVYLCASSLGQITGELFFGEGSRLTVL.

The chain recombines TRBV28 with TRBJ1-1, with D possibly matching TRBD1 (6 bases). Germline lookup yields CDR1 MDHEN and CDR2 SYDVKM. V shed 6 bases and J shed 0 bases, with 14 bases lying between them. This CDR3 is built from 15 residues. CDR3 in amino acids: CASSPPRGLNTEAFF. DNA for the CDR3: TGTGCCAGCAGCCCACCCAGGGGCCTGAACACTGAAGCTTTCTTT.

The J gene is TRBJ2-7, the V gene TRBV4-3; no clear D gene. Trimming cost V 1 base and J 2 bases, with 12 bases left between them. In germline, CDR1 is LGHNA, CDR2 YSLEER. The CDR3 covers 15 residues. The CDR3 coding sequence is TGCGCCAGCAGCCAAGGGGTCTCAGAAGCCTACGAGCAGTACTTC. As protein: CASSQGVSEAYEQYF.

V gene TRBV6-6 combines with J gene TRBJ2-3; D is unresolved. In germline, CDR1 is MNHNY, CDR2 SVGAGI (reference sequence). Deletions cut 2 bases from V and 0 bases from J, with 9 bases between. There are 15 residues in the CDR3. The CDR3 spells CASSYVAASTDTQYF. The CDR3 coding sequence is TGTGCCAGCAGTTACGTGGCGGCTAGCACAGATACGCAGTATTTT.

The J gene is TRBJ1-2, the V gene TRBV19; 7 bases fit TRBD1. This CDR3 contains 14 residues. Germline V gene sequence: CDR1 LNHDA, CDR2 SQIVND (reference sequence). The junction had 7 bases not matched to a gene; V was cut back by 3 bases and J by 6 bases. The CDR3 region is CASSMRQGRDGYTF. CDR3 in DNA: TGTGCCAGTAGTATGAGACAGGGACGGGATGGCTACACCTTC.

The chain links TRBV4-3 to TRBJ1-4, with D maybe TRBD1 (5 bases). This CDR3 contains 19 residues. CDR1 and CDR2 (germline): LGHNA, YSLEER. The V and J ends lost 0 bases and 4 bases respectively, with 21 bases between them. The CDR3: CASSQDRGGYPGFNEKLFF. The DNA for the CDR3 is TGCGCCAGCAGCCAAGACCGGGGTGGGTATCCAGGGTTTAATGAAAAACTGTTTTTT.

V gene TRBV6-6 combines with J gene TRBJ1-2; D gene unclear. Germline CDR1 and CDR2: MNHNY and SVGAGI (reference sequence). V was trimmed by 5 bases and J by 0 bases, leaving 16 bases between them. The CDR3 runs 16 residues. In DNA form, the CDR3 reads TGTGCCAGCAGTCCCCACTACTGGGAAGCTAACTATGGCTACACCTTC. It is translated as CASSPHYWEANYGYTF.

The CDR3 spells CASSLTTGPNQPQHF. CDR3 coding DNA: TGTGCCAGCAGCCTAACGACAGGGCCCAATCAGCCCCAGCATTTT. This chain links TRBV7-2 with TRBJ1-5; 7 bases match TRBD1. V shed 5 bases, J shed 3 bases, and the junction held 7 bases outside the gene matches. The CDR3 is made up of 15 amino acids. Germline values: CDR1 SGHTA, CDR2 FQGNSA.

This chain joins TRBV3-1 (or the pseudogene TRBV3-2) and TRBJ1-3, with 8 positions matching TRBD1. V shed 4 bases and J 0 bases; nucleotides not matched to a gene: 8. The CDR3 loop spans 17 amino acids. From germline, CDR1 is LGHDT and CDR2 YNNKEL (reference sequence). The CDR3 loop reads CASSRVPGQDSGNTIYF. The CDR3 nucleotides are TGTGCCAGCAGCCGCGTCCCGGGACAGGACTCTGGAAACACCATATATTTT.